This TCR beta chain derives from a study of shared clonotypes between healthy human individuals. For the study at large: CD8 memory received one plate per donor, CD8 naive two, CD4 memory three and CD4 naive three. Broader study findings: The genetic and exposure-history diversity represented was limited by few donors.

Details on this clone: Its target is unknown.

Data came from immunoSEQ multiplex PCR; TCRdb stores just in-frame clones and leaves some out. In the table there are 230,000 or so clones, 50% to 75% of which are singletons. Subsets obtained from CD4+ cells comprised CD45RA+ naive and CD45RA-negative memory cells. CDR3 length equals 16 residues. Germline loops: CDR1 SGHRS, CDR2 YFSETQ. V was pared by 1 base and J by 6 bases, with 17 bases between. The sample consisted of memory CD4+ T cells sorted from blood. The subset denotes: CD45RA-negative fraction. The TCR originated in a man under 40 in good health. The chain combines TRBV5-1 with TRBJ2-1; D is possibly TRBD2 (6 bases). The CDR3 spells CASSLRDSQRGNEQFF. The DNA for the CDR3 is TGCGCCAGCAGCTTGCGGGACTCCCAACGCGGCAATGAGCAGTTCTTC.